A single T cell receptor (beta chain) is shown here with its context. Its target is unknown. The source of the sample is a study of vaccination effects on CD4 cells after COVID-19. Sequencing used immunoSEQ multiplex PCR; TCRdb keeps in-frame clones, though not all of them. The sample yields some 65,000 clones, about 72% seen once. Antigen-specific CD4+ T cells were expanded (with viral peptide pools) by the ViraFEST assay ahead of sequencing. Culture proceeded for approximately 9 days, and CD4+ T cells were then isolated. The study found no prior SARS-CoV-2 infection in the vaccine recipients, who tested negative for nucleocapsid antibodies. Fresh IL-2-containing medium replaced half the medium on days 3 and 7. The V and J ends lost 3 bases and 6 bases, in that order; junction bases with no gene match: 13. The CDR3 is 18 amino acids. Germline V lookup: CDR1 ENHRY, CDR2 SYGVKD.

This clonotype was sampled from a human donor who received a COVID-19 vaccine. The chain links TRBV10-3 to TRBJ1-6; 8 nucleotides align to TRBD1. The source was CD4+ T cells from PBMCs cultured with HCoV-NL63 spike peptides, collected before COVID-19 vaccination. The chain's CDR3 is CAISDVLVRDRTNSPLHF. The CDR3 coding sequence is TGTGCCATCAGTGACGTGCTAGTGCGGGACAGGACTAATTCACCCCTCCACTTT.